The 3 T cell receptor beta chains below come from one sample, sequenced in a study of human T cells and chemical hapten exposure. The time point denotes: patch test 2, 6 weeks after DPC sensitization. Treatment in this sample: therapeutic diphenylcyclopropenone sensitization with weekly scalp DPC. Whole blood, unfractionated, served as the material for total RNA extraction. TCRdb called the RACE reads again in MiXCR, with one record for every CDR3 protein. The data contain tens of thousands of distinct CDR3 sequences, 8.5% to 10% of them singletons. Sequences were derived from whole blood, sampled in connection with sensitization to the hapten diphenylcyclopropenone (DPC). The receptors were sampled from a young woman with alopecia areata. Some clones in this sample may be carry-over from other donors' samples.

The V and J genes are TRBV5-6 and TRBJ2-7; D unclear. There are 13 residues in the CDR3. V shed 0 bases and J shed 0 bases, with 4 bases lying between them. Germline assignment: CDR1 SGHDT and CDR2 YYEEEE. CDR3 nucleotides: TGTGCCAGCAGCTTGGGAAACTCCTACGAGCAGTACTTC. It is translated as CASSLGNSYEQYF.

This clonotype was picked up many times. This sequence joins TRBV6-2 or TRBV6-3 and TRBJ2-7, with 9 bases matching TRBD1. V lost 0 bases and J lost 4; bases outside the gene matches: 7. CDR1 MNHEY and CDR2 SVGEGT come from the germline V gene. The CDR3 extends over 16 amino acids. The CDR3 DNA reads as TGTGCCAGCAGTTACTCAACCGGGACAGGGAGATACGAGCAGTACTTC. This gives the protein CASSYSTGTGRYEQYF.

V and J are TRBV6-2 or TRBV6-3 and TRBJ2-1, with D perhaps matching TRBD1 or TRBD2 (5 bases each). This CDR3 comprises 14 residues. Germline loops: CDR1 MNHEY, CDR2 SVGEGT. The V end was cut by 6 bases, the J end by 10 bases, with 19 bases between. Here the CDR3 reads CASSPPHRRSEQFF. The CDR3, as DNA: TGTGCCAGCAGCCCTCCTCACAGGAGGAGCGAGCAGTTCTTC.